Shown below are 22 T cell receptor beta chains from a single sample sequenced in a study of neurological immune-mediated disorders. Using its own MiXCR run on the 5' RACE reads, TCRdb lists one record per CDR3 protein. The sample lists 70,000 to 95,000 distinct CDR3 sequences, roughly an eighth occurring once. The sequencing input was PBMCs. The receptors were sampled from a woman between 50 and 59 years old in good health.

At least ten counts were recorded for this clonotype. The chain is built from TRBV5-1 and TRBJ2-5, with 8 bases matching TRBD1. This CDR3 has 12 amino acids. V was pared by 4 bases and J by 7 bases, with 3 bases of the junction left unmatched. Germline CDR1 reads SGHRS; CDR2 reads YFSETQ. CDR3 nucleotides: TGCGCCAGCAGCAAGGACAGGGTGACCCAGTACTTC. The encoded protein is CASSKDRVTQYF.

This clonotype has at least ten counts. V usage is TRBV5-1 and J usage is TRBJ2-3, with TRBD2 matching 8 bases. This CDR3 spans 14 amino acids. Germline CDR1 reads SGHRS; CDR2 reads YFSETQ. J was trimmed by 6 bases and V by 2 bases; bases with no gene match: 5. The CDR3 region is CASSFGLAGDTQYF. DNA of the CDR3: TGCGCCAGCAGCTTTGGACTAGCTGGTGATACGCAGTATTTT. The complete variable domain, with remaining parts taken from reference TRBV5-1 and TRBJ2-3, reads KAGVTQTPRYLIKTRGQQVTLSCSPISGHRSVSWYQQTPGQGLQFLFEYFSETQRNKGNFPGRFSGRQFSNSRSEMNVSTLELGDSALYLCASSFGLAGDTQYFGPGTRLTVL.

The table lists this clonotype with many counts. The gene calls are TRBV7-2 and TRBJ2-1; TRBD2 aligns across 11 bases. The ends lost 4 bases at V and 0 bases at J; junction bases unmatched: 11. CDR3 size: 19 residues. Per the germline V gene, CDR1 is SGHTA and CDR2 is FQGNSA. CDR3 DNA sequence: TGTGCCAGCAGCTCGCCCGGGACTAGCGGACATAGCTCCTACAATGAGCAGTTCTTC. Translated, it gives CASSSPGTSGHSSYNEQFF.

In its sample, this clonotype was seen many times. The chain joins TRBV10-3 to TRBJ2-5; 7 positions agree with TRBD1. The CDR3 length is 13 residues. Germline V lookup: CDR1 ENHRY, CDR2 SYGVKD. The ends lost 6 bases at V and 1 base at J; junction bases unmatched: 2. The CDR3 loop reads CAIRDRSQETQYF. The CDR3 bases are TGTGCCATCAGGGACAGGTCCCAAGAGACCCAGTACTTC.

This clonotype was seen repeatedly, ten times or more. The CDR3 is CASIFGIPHPPEAFF. DNA for the CDR3: TGTGCCAGCATCTTCGGAATTCCCCACCCCCCTGAAGCTTTCTTT. This chain uses TRBV6-1 with TRBJ1-1; no definite D call. Germline CDR1 MNHNS, CDR2 SASEGT. This CDR3 is 15 amino acids long. V lost 7 bases and J 6 bases, leaving 21 bases between the germline ends.

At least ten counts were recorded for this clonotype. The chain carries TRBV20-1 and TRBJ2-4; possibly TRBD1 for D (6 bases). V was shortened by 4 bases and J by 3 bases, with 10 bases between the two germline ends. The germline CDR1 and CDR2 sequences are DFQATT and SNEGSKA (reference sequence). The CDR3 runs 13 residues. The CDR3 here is CSANRVGKNIQYF. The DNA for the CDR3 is TGCAGTGCTAACAGGGTGGGCAAAAACATTCAGTACTTC.

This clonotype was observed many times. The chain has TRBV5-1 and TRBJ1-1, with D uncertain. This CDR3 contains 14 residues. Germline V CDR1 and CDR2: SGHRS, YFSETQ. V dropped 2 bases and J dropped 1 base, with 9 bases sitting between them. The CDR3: CASSLTGRNTEAFF. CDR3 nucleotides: TGCGCCAGCAGCTTAACTGGTCGGAACACTGAAGCTTTCTTT.

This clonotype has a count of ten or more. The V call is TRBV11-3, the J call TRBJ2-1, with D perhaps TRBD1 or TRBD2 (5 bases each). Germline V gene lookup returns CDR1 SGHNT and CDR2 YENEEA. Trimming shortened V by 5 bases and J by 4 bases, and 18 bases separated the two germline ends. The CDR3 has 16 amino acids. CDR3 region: CASSLQQGTRYNEQFF. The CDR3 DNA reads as TGTGCCAGCAGCCTACAACAAGGGACCCGGTACAATGAGCAGTTCTTC. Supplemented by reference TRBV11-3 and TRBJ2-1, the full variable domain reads EAGVVQSPRYKIIEKKQPVAFWCNPISGHNTLYWYLQNLGQGPELLIRYENEEAVDDSQLPKDRFSAERLKGVDSTLKIQPAELGDSAVYLCASSLQQGTRYNEQFFGPGTRLTVL.

The CDR3 protein is CASSLSADTQYF. CDR3 in DNA: TGTGCCAGCAGTTTATCGGCAGATACGCAGTATTTT. This rearrangement joins TRBV27 to TRBJ2-3; D is undetermined. CDR1 and CDR2 from the germline V gene are MNHEY and SMNVEV (reference sequence). The germline V and J ends were trimmed by 0 bases and 4 bases, with 2 bases remaining between them. The CDR3 consists of 12 residues.

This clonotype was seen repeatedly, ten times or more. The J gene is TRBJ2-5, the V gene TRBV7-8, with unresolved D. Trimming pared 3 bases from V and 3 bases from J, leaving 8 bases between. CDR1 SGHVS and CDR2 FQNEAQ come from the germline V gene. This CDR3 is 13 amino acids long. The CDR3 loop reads CASSFQPKETQYF. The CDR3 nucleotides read TGTGCCAGCAGCTTTCAGCCTAAAGAGACCCAGTACTTC.

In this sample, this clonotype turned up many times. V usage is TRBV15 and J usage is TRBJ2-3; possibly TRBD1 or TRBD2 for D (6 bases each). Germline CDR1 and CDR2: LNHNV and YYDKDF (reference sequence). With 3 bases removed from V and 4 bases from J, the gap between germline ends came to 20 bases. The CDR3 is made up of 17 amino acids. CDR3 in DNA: TGTGCCACCAGCAGTGGGCGAGGGGGGAATAAAGCAGATACGCAGTATTTT. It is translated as CATSSGRGGNKADTQYF.

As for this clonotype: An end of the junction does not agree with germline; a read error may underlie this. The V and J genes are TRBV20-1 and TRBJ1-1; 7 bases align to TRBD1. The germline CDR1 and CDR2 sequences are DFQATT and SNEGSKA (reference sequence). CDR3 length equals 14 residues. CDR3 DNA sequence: TGTAGTGCTAGGGAGACAGGGTCGGACACTGAAGCTTTCTTT. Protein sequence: CSARETGSDTEAFF.

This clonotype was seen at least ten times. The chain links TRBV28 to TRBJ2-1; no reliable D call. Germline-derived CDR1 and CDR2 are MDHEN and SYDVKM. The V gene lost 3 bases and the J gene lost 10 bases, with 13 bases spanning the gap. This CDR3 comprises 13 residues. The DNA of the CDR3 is TGTGCCAGCAGTTTTCCCGGCAAGGAGGAGCAGTTCTTC. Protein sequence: CASSFPGKEEQFF.

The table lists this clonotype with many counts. The CDR3 nucleotides are TGTGCCAGCAGTCAAAAACCCGGGGTCACTGAAGCTTTCTTT. Amino acids: CASSQKPGVTEAFF. The chain uses TRBV27 and TRBJ1-1; D is unresolved. The CDR3 runs to 14 residues. Trimming stripped 5 bases from V and 4 bases from J, with 14 bases between. CDR1 MNHEY and CDR2 SMNVEV come from the germline V gene (reference sequence).

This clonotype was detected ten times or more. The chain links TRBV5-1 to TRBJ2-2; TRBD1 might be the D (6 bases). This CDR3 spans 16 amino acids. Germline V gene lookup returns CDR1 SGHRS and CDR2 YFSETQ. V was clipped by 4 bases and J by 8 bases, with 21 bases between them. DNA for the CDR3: TGCGCCAGCAGCCCGTCCCGGGACACTGGAAATGGGGAGCTGTTTTTT. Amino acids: CASSPSRDTGNGELFF.

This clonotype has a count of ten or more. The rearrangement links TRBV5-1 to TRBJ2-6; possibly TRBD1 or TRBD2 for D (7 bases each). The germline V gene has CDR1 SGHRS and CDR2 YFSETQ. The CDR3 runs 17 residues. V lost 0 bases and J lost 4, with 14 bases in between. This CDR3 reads CASSLARGGAGANVLTF. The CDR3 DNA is TGCGCCAGCAGCTTGGCCAGGGGGGGAGCCGGGGCCAACGTCCTGACTTTC.

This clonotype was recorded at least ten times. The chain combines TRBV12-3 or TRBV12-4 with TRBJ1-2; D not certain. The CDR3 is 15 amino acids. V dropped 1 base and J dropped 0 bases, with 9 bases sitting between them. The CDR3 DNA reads TGTGCCAGCAGTTTAGGCAGTACTACTAACTATGGCTACACCTTC. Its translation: CASSLGSTTNYGYTF.

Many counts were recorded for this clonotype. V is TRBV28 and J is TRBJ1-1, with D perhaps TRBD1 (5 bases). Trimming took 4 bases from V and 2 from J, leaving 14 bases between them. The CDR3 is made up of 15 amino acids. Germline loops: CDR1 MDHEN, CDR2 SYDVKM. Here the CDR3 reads CASSSAWGANTEAFF. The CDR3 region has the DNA TGTGCCAGCAGTTCCGCCTGGGGCGCCAACACTGAAGCTTTCTTT.

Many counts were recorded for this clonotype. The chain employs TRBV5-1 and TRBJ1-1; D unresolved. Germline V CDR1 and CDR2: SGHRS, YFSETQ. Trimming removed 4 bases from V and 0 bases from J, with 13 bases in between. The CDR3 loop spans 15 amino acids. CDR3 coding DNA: TGCGCCAGCAGCCATTACCCGGAGGTGAACACTGAAGCTTTCTTT. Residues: CASSHYPEVNTEAFF.

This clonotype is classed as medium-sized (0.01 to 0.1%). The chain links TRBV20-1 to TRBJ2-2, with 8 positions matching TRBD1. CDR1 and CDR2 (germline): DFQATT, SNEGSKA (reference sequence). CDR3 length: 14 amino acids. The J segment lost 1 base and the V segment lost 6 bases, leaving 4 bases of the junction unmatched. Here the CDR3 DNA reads TGCAGTGCGAGGGACAGGCAGAACACCGGGGAGCTGTTTTTT. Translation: CSARDRQNTGELFF.

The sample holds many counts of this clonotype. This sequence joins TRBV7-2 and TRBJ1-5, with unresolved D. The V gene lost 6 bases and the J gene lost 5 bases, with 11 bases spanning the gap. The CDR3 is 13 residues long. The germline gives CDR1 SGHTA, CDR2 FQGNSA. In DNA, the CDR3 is TGTGCCAGCAGGGAAGACATTTATCAGCCCCAGCATTTT. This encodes CASREDIYQPQHF.

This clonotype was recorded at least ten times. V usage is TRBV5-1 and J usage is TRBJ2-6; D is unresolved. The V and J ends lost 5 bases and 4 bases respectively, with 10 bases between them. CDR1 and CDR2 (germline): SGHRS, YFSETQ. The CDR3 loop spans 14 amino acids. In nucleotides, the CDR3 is TGCGCCAGCAGATTTATCGAGGGGGCCAACGTCCTGACTTTC. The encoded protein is CASRFIEGANVLTF. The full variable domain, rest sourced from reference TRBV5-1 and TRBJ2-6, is KAGVTQTPRYLIKTRGQQVTLSCSPISGHRSVSWYQQTPGQGLQFLFEYFSETQRNKGNFPGRFSGRQFSNSRSEMNVSTLELGDSALYLCASRFIEGANVLTFGAGSRLTVL.